This is a list of T cell receptor beta chains from one sample in a study of post-analysis software for immune sequencing data. TCRdb redid the calling of the PCR reads with MiXCR, one entry per CDR3 protein. Of around 710,000 distinct CDR3 sequences in the sample, 40% to 55% were seen once. Sequencing was performed on blood. Receptors were obtained from a girl between 5 and 17 years old with multiple sclerosis. Both conserved end residues are part of each CDR3. D genes are given only for firm matches. Only some rows state a clone size, as once, few, many or a class for expanded clones.

TRBV27	TRBJ2-7	few	.	13	TGTGCCAGCAGTCAGACAGCGGGCTACGAGCAGTACTTC	CASSQTAGYEQYF
TRBV3-1	TRBJ1-2	.	TRBD1	20	TGTGCCAGCAGCCCAGAGCTGACAGGGGGGTCTTTAGGCCTTTTTTATGGCTACACCTTC	CASSPELTGGSLGLFYGYTF
TRBV28	TRBJ2-5	.	.	12	TGTGCCAGCAGTTTATTGACAGCGGACCAGTACTTC	CASSLLTADQYF
TRBV27	TRBJ2-6	.	.	15	TGTGCCAGCAGCCCAGATTTCTCTGGGGCCAACGTCCTGACTTTC	CASSPDFSGANVLTF
TRBV30	TRBJ2-1	.	.	14	TGTGCCTGGAGTGTACGTCGGGTAGGTCATGAGCAGTTCTTC	CAWSVRRVGHEQFF
TRBV5-1	TRBJ2-1	many	.	12	TGCGCCAGCAGCCCTCGGGCAGATGAGCAGTTCTTC	CASSPRADEQFF
TRBV29-1	TRBJ1-2	few	.	12	TGCAGCGTTCTTGGCAGGATCTATGGCTACACCTTC	CSVLGRIYGYTF
TRBV20-1	TRBJ2-1	.	TRBD2	12	TGCAGTGCTTCCCGCGCGGGAGGTGAGCAGTTCTTC	CSASRAGGEQFF
TRBV27	TRBJ2-1	few	TRBD1	14	TGTGCCAGCAGTTGCGAGACAGGGGGCAATGAGCAGTTCTTC	CASSCETGGNEQFF
TRBV28	TRBJ2-5	.	.	18	TGTGCCAGCAGTCCTCCGGGACCACGGAGGGCGTCTTTAGAGACCCAGTACTTC	CASSPPGPRRASLETQYF
TRBV9	TRBJ2-7	.	TRBD2	15	TGTGCCAGCAGCAAGACCGGGGGACTAGGTAGCGAGCAGTACTTC	CASSKTGGLGSEQYF
TRBV7-2	TRBJ2-3	.	.	13	TGTGCCAGCAGTGGACGAGGCCAAGGGACGCAGTATTTT	CASSGRGQGTQYF
TRBV6-6	TRBJ1-2	few	.	14	TGTGCCAGCAGTTACCGGGGGGCTACTGATGGCTACACCTTC	CASSYRGATDGYTF
TRBV6-5	TRBJ2-7	few	.	15	TGTGCCAGCAGTTACAAAGGGGCGTCCTCCTACGAGCAGTACTTC	CASSYKGASSYEQYF
TRBV7-9	TRBJ2-5	.	TRBD2	14	TGTGCCAGCAGGCCCGGGACTAGTCAGGAGACCCAGTACTTC	CASRPGTSQETQYF
TRBV29-1	TRBJ2-5	.	.	12	TGCAGCGTTGAAGGCGGGGAAGAGACCCAGTACTTC	CSVEGGEETQYF
TRBV29-1	TRBJ2-7	once	.	13	TGCAGCGTTGAAGTGGAGGGCTCCTACGAGCAGTACTTC	CSVEVEGSYEQYF
TRBV15	TRBJ2-7	.	.	14	TGTGCCACCAGCAGAGTGGGGTTTTTATACGAGCAGTACTTC	CATSRVGFLYEQYF
TRBV20-1	TRBJ1-1	.	.	11	TGCAGTGCTCCCGACTACACTGAAGCTTTCTTT	CSAPDYTEAFF
TRBV25-1	TRBJ1-1	.	.	14	TGTGCCAGCACAAAAGGGTATCCAAACACTGAGGCTTTCTTT	CASTKGYPNTEAFF
TRBV12-3/TRBV12-4	TRBJ1-2	few	.	14	TGTGCCAGCAGTCTCATGACTTCTAACTATGGCTACACCTTC	CASSLMTSNYGYTF
TRBV6-2/TRBV6-3	TRBJ2-7	.	TRBD1	17	TGTGCCAGCAGCCGGTGGGCCACAGGGGCCCGTATCCACGAGCAGTACTTC	CASSRWATGARIHEQYF
TRBV12-3/TRBV12-4	TRBJ2-7	.	TRBD2	15	TGTGCCAGCAGGGGGACAGCGGGAGGGCCCTACGAGCAGTACTTC	CASRGTAGGPYEQYF
TRBV24-1	TRBJ1-1	.	.	14	TGTGCCACCAGTGATCCACACAGGGACACTGAAGCTTTCTTT	CATSDPHRDTEAFF
TRBV27	TRBJ2-7	.	TRBD1	16	TGTGCCAGCAGTTTGGCGGATGGCAGGGGGCCAGGCGAGCAGTACTTC	CASSLADGRGPGEQYF
TRBV6-2/TRBV6-3	TRBJ2-1	few	TRBD2	17	TGTGCCAGCAGTTTTGGCGGCGGACTAGCGGGAGTTAATGAGCAGTTCTTC	CASSFGGGLAGVNEQFF
TRBV4-2	TRBJ2-1	few	TRBD2	16	TGTGCCAGCAGCCAAGGCTTCGGGGGGTCCTACAATGAGCAGTTCTTC	CASSQGFGGSYNEQFF
TRBV7-9	TRBJ2-3	few	.	13	TGTGCCAGCAGCTTTATGGCCACAGATACGCAGTATTTT	CASSFMATDTQYF
TRBV4-2	TRBJ1-1	.	.	14	TGTGCCAGCAGCCGCCAGGGGTTTAGCACTGAAGCTTTCTTT	CASSRQGFSTEAFF
TRBV28	TRBJ2-3	.	TRBD2	15	TGTGCCAGCACTCCGAGCGGGAGAGGCACAGATACGCAGTATTTT	CASTPSGRGTDTQYF
TRBV14	TRBJ2-1	.	TRBD2	17	TGTGCCAGCAGCCAAGATTTTGGAGCGGGAAGGTACAATGAGCAGTTCTTC	CASSQDFGAGRYNEQFF
TRBV6-6	TRBJ2-7	few	TRBD2	13	TGTGCCAGTATACTAGCGGGGCCGATCGAGCAGTACTTC	CASILAGPIEQYF
TRBV20-1	TRBJ1-5	few	.	13	TGCAGTGCTAGGTGGCTGGACAATCAGCCCCAGCATTTT	CSARWLDNQPQHF
TRBV3-1	TRBJ2-5	.	.	12	TGTGCCAGCAGCCCGGGACGGACTGAGCAGTACTTC	CASSPGRTEQYF
TRBV24-1	TRBJ2-1	.	.	13	TGTGCCACCAGTGCTTCCACTTACAATGAGCAGTTCTTC	CATSASTYNEQFF
TRBV20-1	TRBJ2-1	.	.	12	TGCAGTGCTAGAGATATGAGAAATGAGCAGTTCTTC	CSARDMRNEQFF
TRBV19	TRBJ2-6	once	TRBD1	18	TGTGCCAGTAGTATTTCCCCCAGGGGGTCCTCTGGGGCCAACGTCCTGACTTTC	CASSISPRGSSGANVLTF
TRBV29-1	TRBJ2-7	.	.	14	TGCAGCGTTGAAATAGGTAGCGCCACCTACGAGCAGTACTTC	CSVEIGSATYEQYF
TRBV12-3/TRBV12-4	TRBJ2-7	few	.	15	TGTGCCAGCAGCATTTGGTCGGACAGTTACTACGAGCAGTACTTC	CASSIWSDSYYEQYF
TRBV25-1	TRBJ2-5	few	.	13	TGTGCCAGCGGAGGGACTCTCCAAGAGACCCAGTACTTC	CASGGTLQETQYF
TRBV29-1	TRBJ2-3	few	TRBD2	14	TGCAGCGTGGGACTAGCGGGGACCACAGATACGCAGTATTTT	CSVGLAGTTDTQYF
TRBV6-5	TRBJ2-3	few	.	16	TGTGCCAGCAGCCCCACAACGGGGGTTTTAACAGATACGCAGTATTTT	CASSPTTGVLTDTQYF
TRBV29-1	TRBJ1-1	.	.	12	TGCAGCGTTGAGGATAAGAGAGTAGGAGCTTTCTTT	CSVEDKRVGAFF
TRBV11-3	TRBJ2-1	.	.	16	TGTGCCAGCAGCTCGAGGCAGGGGCGTTTGAACAATGAGCAGTTCTTC	CASSSRQGRLNNEQFF
TRBV19	TRBJ2-3	.	TRBD2	13	TGTGCCAGTAAATTTCCGGGAGGTAATACGCAGTATTTT	CASKFPGGNTQYF
TRBV6-6	TRBJ1-3	.	.	16	TGTGCCGGCAGTTACACGGGACTGGACTCTGGAAACACCATATATTTT	CAGSYTGLDSGNTIYF
TRBV28	TRBJ2-7	few	.	17	TGTGCCACCACTCTCCGGGCCGCAACACCTTGGTTCTACGAGCAGTACTTC	CATTLRAATPWFYEQYF
TRBV6-5	TRBJ1-1	.	.	16	TGTGCCAGCAGTTACGCCAGGGCCCTCATGAACACTGAAGCTTTCTTT	CASSYARALMNTEAFF
TRBV28	TRBJ1-1	.	TRBD1	17	TGTGCCAGCAGCATATGGGGACAGGCGGCCCTGAACACTGAAGCTTTCTTT	CASSIWGQAALNTEAFF
TRBV4-3	TRBJ1-2	once	.	15	TGCGCCAGCAGCCAAGGTTGGCAGGACAACTATGGCTACACCTTC	CASSQGWQDNYGYTF
TRBV28	TRBJ2-3	few	TRBD2	16	TGTGCCAGCAGTTCTAGTCTAGCGGGAGTCACAGATACGCCGTATTTT	CASSSSLAGVTDTPYF
TRBV6-5	TRBJ2-3	.	.	15	TGTGCCAGCAGTTCCCGAGAGCGATGGGGAGATACGCAGTATTTT	CASSSRERWGDTQYF
TRBV20-1	TRBJ1-1	.	TRBD1	13	TGCAGTGCTAGACCAGGGGGAATAGCTGAAGCTTTCTTT	CSARPGGIAEAFF